This T cell receptor (beta chain) was recorded in a study of blood T cells in healthy people across ages. The CDR3 sequence is 16 residues long. CDR1 is DFQATT, CDR2 SNEGSKA, per germline (reference sequence). Trimming stripped 0 bases from V and 6 bases from J, with 21 bases between. This clonotype was seen a handful of times. A J-beta primer mix and a sample-barcoded 5' primer were used in a second PCR of about 7 to 12 cycles. TCRdb used MiXCR to reprocess the 5' RACE reads, holding one entry per CDR3 protein. This sample carries 600,000 to 850,000 distinct CDR3 sequences, approximately 39% of them seen once, and the ten largest clones take around a fifth.

Sequencing was carried out using blood. The rearrangement links TRBV20-1 to TRBJ2-7; D possibly matches TRBD1 or TRBD2 (5 bases each). This receptor was taken from a woman aged 60-70 years in good health. CDR3 residues: CSARDFNGQGRREQYF. The CDR3 DNA is TGCAGTGCTAGAGATTTCAACGGGCAGGGACGTCGCGAGCAGTACTTC.